One and the same sample provided the 16 T cell receptor beta chains below, sequenced in a study of tumor-infiltrating lymphocytes in primary liver carcinoma. Production of TCR beta cDNA used around 500 ng total RNA together with a constant-region primer. Three nested multiplex PCR rounds of slightly modified ARM-PCR generated TCR beta libraries. Each of the first two PCR rounds ran approximately 11 cycles with TRBV1-TRBV30 forward and C-beta reverse primers. TCRdb analysed the multiplex PCR reads with MiXCR anew, one entry per CDR3 protein. The sample carries 95,000 to 150,000 distinct CDR3 sequences, 60% to 80% recorded once. Without any cell sorting, roughly 20-32 mg of bulk tissue yielded co-extracted RNA and DNA. Sequencing was performed on liver tumor tissue from sampling region 3. Regarding subset: tumor region T3, left-lateral pole. The receptor source for this set is a woman in her sixties with primary liver carcinoma and hepatitis B virus infection.

This chain connects TRBV12-3 or TRBV12-4 to TRBJ2-1, with 8 bases lining up with TRBD2. Unmatched junction bases numbered 9, after V lost 5 bases and J lost 3 bases. This CDR3 contains 16 residues. DNA of the CDR3: TGTGCCAGCAGTCTACGACTAGCGATAGTCTACAATGAGCAGTTCTTC. Translation gives CASSLRLAIVYNEQFF.

A note on this clonotype: A read error is likely, as this CDR3 ends without the conserved phenylalanine or tryptophan. The gene calls are TRBV29-1 and TRBJ2-7; D is unresolved. In germline, CDR1 is SQVTM, CDR2 ANQGSEA. V dropped 8 bases and J dropped 1 base, with 12 bases sitting between them. CDR3 length equals 12 residues. This CDR3 is CSIKANSYEQYL. CDR3 nucleotide sequence: TGCAGCATTAAGGCTAATTCCTACGAGCAGTACCTC.

About this clonotype itself: The missing conserved phenylalanine or tryptophan at the end of this CDR3 makes a read error likely. This rearrangement joins TRBV11-2 to TRBJ2-5; either TRBD1 or TRBD2 may fit D (6 bases each). In germline, CDR1 is SGHAT, CDR2 FQNNGV. This CDR3 has 15 residues. The CDR3 loop reads CVSSTQEGVRETQYI. CDR3 nucleotides: TGTGTCAGCAGCACCCAGGAGGGGGTTCGGGAGACCCAGTACATC.

Notes on this clonotype: A much bigger clone sits one base away, suggesting this may be a read error. The rearrangement joins TRBV6-6 to TRBJ2-7, with D possibly being TRBD1 (6 bases). The CDR3 consists of 15 residues. Germline V lookup: CDR1 MNHNY, CDR2 SVGAGI (reference sequence). Deletions cut 0 bases from V and 6 bases from J, with 15 bases between. The CDR3: CASSYSTGRVGEQYF. CDR3 DNA sequence: TGTGCCAGCAGTTACTCGACAGGTAGGGTGGGCGAGCAGTACTTC.

This clonotype was seen a few times. This rearrangement joins TRBV28 to TRBJ2-2; 9 bases match TRBD2. The CDR3 is 17 amino acids. The ends lost 6 bases at V and 5 bases at J; junction bases unmatched: 13. CDR1 is MDHEN and CDR2 is SYDVKM in the germline V gene. The CDR3 loop is CASSSSAASGITGELFF. DNA for the CDR3: TGTGCCAGCAGCTCATCCGCGGCTAGCGGGATTACCGGGGAGCTGTTTTTT.

In regard to this clonotype: Without the conserved terminal phenylalanine or tryptophan, this CDR3 likely stems from a read error. It is unclear where the CDR3 begins or ends on the DNA, so no DNA is shown, and the CDR3 is as TCRdb lists it. The chain combines TRBV12-3 or TRBV12-4 with TRBJ2-7. The CDR3 is 14 amino acids long, termini counted. The CDR3 sequence is CASSLAAGSYEQCI.

V usage is TRBV11-2 and J usage is TRBJ1-6, with D unclear. The V gene lost 11 bases and the J gene lost 0 bases, with 14 bases spanning the gap. The CDR3 runs 15 residues. In germline, CDR1 is SGHAT, CDR2 FQNNGV. CDR3 region: CAGNHENSYNSPLHF. CDR3 DNA: TGTGCCGGCAACCACGAGAACTCCTATAATTCACCCCTCCACTTT.

About this clonotype itself: Compared with germline, one end of the junction differs, possibly owing to a read error. The chain recombines TRBV5-1 with TRBJ2-7, with D perhaps TRBD1 or TRBD2 (5 bases each). This CDR3 is built from 15 residues. The germline V gene has CDR1 SGHRS and CDR2 YFSETQ. The CDR3 DNA follows: TGCGCCTGCAGCCCCGGGACGATGAGCTCCTACGAACAGTACTTC. It specifies CACSPGTMSSYEQYF.

This chain uses TRBV20-1 with TRBJ1-5; 10 bases line up with TRBD1. V dropped 6 bases and J dropped 4; count of bases not matched to a gene: 15. The germline V gene encodes CDR1 DFQATT and CDR2 SNEGSKA (reference sequence). The CDR3 runs 17 residues. CDR3 sequence reads: CSAKSGTGTGVNQPQHF. The CDR3 coding sequence is TGCAGTGCCAAATCCGGGACCGGGACAGGGGTAAATCAGCCCCAGCATTTT.

About this clonotype itself: One base away lies a much larger clone, so this may be a sequencing read error. The chain employs TRBV6-5 and TRBJ1-3, with D tentatively TRBD1 (5 bases). Looked up from germline, CDR1 is MNHEY and CDR2 is SVGAGI. The CDR3 consists of 14 residues. The CDR3 is CASRRGPSGNIIYF. The CDR3 DNA reads TGTGCCAGCAGGAGGGGACCCTCTGGAAACATCATATATTTT.

Turning to this clonotype: A much larger clone lies a single base off, so this may be a read error. The chain joins TRBV30 to TRBJ1-1; D unresolved. Germline-derived CDR1 and CDR2 are GTSNPN and SVGIG (reference sequence). Trimming removed 0 bases at V and 10 bases at J, with 21 bases between. The CDR3 totals 15 residues. Written as DNA, the CDR3 is TGTGCCTGGAGTGTATCGGCAGCCCCGTGGGCTGTAGCTTTCTTT. Translation gives CAWSVSAAPWAVAFF.

About this clonotype: A much larger clone sits a single nucleotide away, making a read error possible. The chain uses TRBV12-3 or TRBV12-4 and TRBJ1-1; 11 nucleotides agree with TRBD1. The CDR3 sequence is 14 residues long. The CDR3 nucleotides read TGTGCCAGCAGCCGGACAGGGGGCGATGGTGAAGCTCTCTTT. It specifies CASSRTGGDGEALF.

This sequence joins TRBV18 and TRBJ2-2, with D possibly matching TRBD2 (5 bases). Trimming shortened V by 4 bases and J by 2 bases, and 14 bases separated the two germline ends. This CDR3 spans 16 amino acids. The germline V gene encodes CDR1 KGHSH and CDR2 LQKENI. This CDR3 is CASSQEQRLNTGELFF. The CDR3 coding sequence is TGTGCCAGCTCACAGGAGCAGCGGCTAAACACCGGGGAGCTGTTTTTT.

The table lists this clonotype with a few counts. This chain uses TRBV5-1 with TRBJ2-7; weak D call: TRBD1 (6 bases). The CDR3 sequence is 15 residues long. V lost 2 bases and J 6 bases, leaving 18 bases between the germline ends. The germline CDR1 and CDR2 sequences are SGHRS and YFSETQ. CDR3 sequence (DNA): TGCGCCAGCAGCTTTCTCAGGGACAAGGGGTCCGAGCAGTACTTC. This codes for CASSFLRDKGSEQYF.

This sequence joins TRBV4-1 and TRBJ1-5, with a tentative D call TRBD1 (5 bases). Trimming took off 4 bases at V and 6 bases at J, with 16 bases between the two ends. Germline V lookup: CDR1 MGHRA, CDR2 YSYEKL. CDR3 length equals 15 residues. CDR3 coding DNA: TGCGCCAGCAGCCTGGGGACGCGGCCGACTCAGCCCCAGCATTTT. Protein product: CASSLGTRPTQPQHF.

Concerning this clonotype: A read error may account for a junction end that differs from germline. CDR3 sequence (DNA): TGTGCCTGCAGCTTAGGCGGGATCACTAATGAGCAATTCTTC. Its translation: CACSLGGITNEQFF. The chain has TRBV11-3 and TRBJ2-1, with a weak D call TRBD2 (6 bases). The CDR3 has 14 amino acids. CDR1 SGHNT and CDR2 YENEEA come from the germline V gene.